The 32 T cell receptor beta chains presented below share a single source sample, sequenced in a study of T cells in Graves' hyperthyroidism and ophthalmopathy. Amplified TCR beta CDR3 regions derived from RNA transcripts. First-round RT-PCR targeting the TCR CDR3 was performed with the HTBI primer set. TCRdb itself ran the multiplex PCR reads through MiXCR, one entry per CDR3 protein. The data contain around 800,000 distinct CDR3 sequences, more than 30% of them singletons. The sequenced sample consisted of blood. These receptors came from a man younger than 35 with Graves' hyperthyroidism.

The chain carries TRBV5-1 and TRBJ2-7; a possible D gene is TRBD1 (6 bases). V was cut by 4 bases and J by 9 bases, with 17 bases left in between. CDR3 length equals 13 residues. Germline V gene sequence: CDR1 SGHRS, CDR2 YFSETQ. The CDR3 sequence is CASSPDRSDGQYF. In DNA form, the CDR3 reads TGCGCCAGCAGCCCAGACAGGTCGGACGGGCAGTACTTC.

The chain links TRBV12-3 or TRBV12-4 to TRBJ2-7; the D gene could be TRBD1 or TRBD2 (5 bases each). CDR3 size: 17 residues. V was pared by 2 bases and J by 0 bases, with 17 bases between. This CDR3 reads CASSLKAGAERSYEQYF. CDR3 nucleotides: TGTGCCAGCAGTTTAAAAGCCGGGGCAGAACGCTCCTACGAGCAGTACTTC.

This clonotype was counted ten times or more. V gene TRBV2 combines with J gene TRBJ1-3, with TRBD1 matching 7 bases. V dropped 0 bases and J dropped 4; count of bases not matched to a gene: 3. Germline V gene sequence: CDR1 SNHLY, CDR2 FYNNEI. The CDR3 is 15 residues long. The CDR3 region has the DNA TGTGCCAGCAGTGAAGCAAGGGGACAGGGAAACACCATATATTTT. This translates into CASSEARGQGNTIYF.

The sample holds many counts of this clonotype. This rearrangement joins TRBV9 to TRBJ2-5; 10 bases fit TRBD2. After removal of 1 base from V and 5 bases from J, the junction contained 8 bases not matched to a gene. This CDR3 has 16 amino acids. Germline CDR1 SGDLS, CDR2 YYNGEE. The CDR3 region is CASSVLSGGAGETQYF. For the CDR3, the DNA is TGTGCCAGCAGCGTACTAAGCGGGGGGGCAGGGGAGACCCAGTACTTC.

This clonotype was detected ten times or more. At one of its ends the junction is not consistent with the germline gene, which may arise from a read error. The chain joins TRBV12-3 or TRBV12-4 to TRBJ2-5; maybe TRBD2 (6 bases). The CDR3 extends over 13 amino acids. CDR3 amino acids: CASSRGVGETQYF. CDR3 coding DNA: TGTGCTAGCAGCCGCGGGGTTGGGGAGACCCAGTACTTC.

This clonotype appeared once. The genes are TRBV29-1 and TRBJ2-1, with 7 nucleotides matching TRBD2. With V trimmed by 4 bases and J by 4 bases, 7 bases remained unmatched. The CDR3 has 14 residues. Germline lookup yields CDR1 SQVTM and CDR2 ANQGSEA. The CDR3, as DNA: TGCAGCGTTGGGGGCGGGAGTAGGTACAATGAGCAGTTCTTC. Residues: CSVGGGSRYNEQFF.

This clonotype was seen only once. The chain joins TRBV15 to TRBJ1-5; tentatively, D is TRBD1 (6 bases). The V end was cut by 5 bases, the J end by 6 bases, with 17 bases between. The CDR3 is 15 residues long. Germline CDR1 LNHNV, CDR2 YYDKDF (reference sequence). DNA of the CDR3: TGTGCCACCAGCGGGTGGGGGGGGCGAGGTCAGCCCCAGCATTTT. It is translated as CATSGWGGRGQPQHF.

The rearrangement uses TRBV12-5 and TRBJ1-1; D is ambiguous. Germline V CDR1 and CDR2: LGHNT, FRNRAP. The CDR3 contains 13 residues. Trimming shortened V by 7 bases and J by 2 bases, and 11 bases separated the two germline ends. The CDR3 loop is CASALGRNTEAFF. In nucleotides, the CDR3 is TGTGCTAGTGCTTTAGGGAGAAACACTGAAGCTTTCTTT.

The chain combines TRBV7-8 with TRBJ1-2; a weak D match, TRBD1 (6 bases). Trimming shortened V by 1 base and J by 8 bases, and 14 bases separated the two germline ends. Germline loops: CDR1 SGHVS, CDR2 FQNEAQ. The CDR3 consists of 14 residues. CDR3 coding DNA: TGTGCCAGCAGCTTAGAGAGGGGGGCGCGGGGCTACACCTTC. It yields the protein CASSLERGARGYTF.

The table lists this clonotype with many counts. CDR3 sequence reads: CASSSPSTEGYEQYF. The CDR3 nucleotides read TGTGCCAGCAGCTCCCCCTCGACGGAAGGCTACGAGCAGTACTTC. The genes are TRBV7-9 and TRBJ2-7, with D unclear. The ends were cut back, 4 bases at V and 3 bases at J, with 16 bases in the middle. This CDR3 comprises 15 residues. CDR1 and CDR2 (germline): SEHNR, FQNEAQ (reference sequence).

This clonotype was observed many times. The gene calls are TRBV7-9 and TRBJ1-1, with D perhaps matching TRBD1 (5 bases). V was clipped by 0 bases and J by 2 bases, with 10 bases between them. CDR3 length: 15 amino acids. Germline V lookup: CDR1 SEHNR, CDR2 FQNEAQ (reference sequence). This CDR3 reads CASSLAGRVNTEAFF. The CDR3, as DNA: TGTGCCAGCAGCTTAGCGGGCAGGGTTAACACTGAAGCTTTCTTT. Filled out from reference TRBV7-9 and TRBJ1-1, the complete variable domain reads DTGVSQNPRHKITKRGQNVTFRCDPISEHNRLYWYRQTLGQGPEFLTYFQNEAQLEKSRLLSDRFSAERPKGSFSTLEIQRTEQGDSAMYLCASSLAGRVNTEAFFGQGTRLTVV.

This clonotype showed up just a few times. The gene calls are TRBV10-3 and TRBJ2-7; D is unclear. Trimming took 3 bases from V and 7 from J, leaving 22 bases between them. Germline lookup yields CDR1 ENHRY and CDR2 SYGVKD. The CDR3 is 16 residues long. This CDR3 is CAISDGRRTLLNEQYF. In DNA, the CDR3 is TGTGCCATCAGTGACGGCAGACGAACCCTATTAAATGAGCAGTACTTC.

In its sample, this clonotype was seen many times. The CDR3 DNA sequence: TGTGCCAGCAGTGATTTCGGGAAACGGACTGAAGCTTTCTTT. It is translated as CASSDFGKRTEAFF. The chain recombines TRBV25-1 with TRBJ1-1; the D is unclear. The CDR3 contains 14 residues. CDR1 is MGHDK and CDR2 is SYGVNS in the germline V gene. V was pared by 3 bases and J by 5 bases, with 13 bases between.

This chain links TRBV6-5 with TRBJ1-5; D remains ambiguous. Germline V gene lookup returns CDR1 MNHEY and CDR2 SVGAGI. This CDR3 is 13 amino acids long. The V and J ends lost 0 bases and 7 bases respectively, with 7 bases between them. CDR3 nucleotide sequence: TGTGCCAGCAGTTACTCGGCAGGACAGCCCCAGCATTTT. Its translation is CASSYSAGQPQHF.

There are a few counts of this clonotype. The chain carries TRBV19 and TRBJ2-2; no firm D call. The CDR3 is 13 amino acids. Germline loops: CDR1 LNHDA, CDR2 SQIVND (reference sequence). Trimming took 5 bases from V and 6 from J, leaving 10 bases between them. The CDR3 nucleotides read TGTGCCAGTAGTGTTAGCCCGGCCGGGGAGCTGTTTTTT. It codes for CASSVSPAGELFF.

In this sample, this clonotype turned up once. The chain combines TRBV10-3 with TRBJ2-5; 12 positions match TRBD1. Looked up from germline, CDR1 is ENHRY and CDR2 is SYGVKD. The CDR3 extends over 16 amino acids. J was trimmed by 1 base and V by 3 bases; bases with no gene match: 3. The CDR3 protein is CAISDRDRGRQETQYF. The CDR3, as DNA: TGTGCCATCAGTGATCGGGACAGGGGGCGCCAAGAGACCCAGTACTTC.

V usage is TRBV29-1 and J usage is TRBJ2-5; D gene ambiguous. The CDR3 loop spans 13 amino acids. With 1 base removed from V and 3 bases from J, the gap between germline ends came to 9 bases. Germline CDR1 is SQVTM and CDR2 is ANQGSEA. This chain's CDR3 is CSVEAGWEETQYF. The DNA of the CDR3 is TGCAGCGTTGAAGCTGGGTGGGAAGAGACCCAGTACTTC. Full variable domain (outside the CDR3, taken from reference TRBV29-1 and TRBJ2-5): SAVISQKPSRDICQRGTSLTIQCQVDSQVTMMFWYRQQPGQSLTLIATANQGSEATYESGFVIDKFPISRPNLTFSTLTVSNMSPEDSSIYLCSVEAGWEETQYFGPGTRLLVL.

The chain is built from TRBV2 and TRBJ2-7, with 9 bases aligning to TRBD1. The J call may be wrong; the DNA end is better matched by TRBJ2-1. The CDR3 runs 15 residues. The germline gives CDR1 SNHLY, CDR2 FYNNEI. CDR3 region: CASSDGTGLYNEQFF. The CDR3 DNA follows: TGTGCCAGCAGCGACGGGACAGGGCTCTACAATGAGCAGTTCTTC.

J is TRBJ1-1 and V is TRBV14, with D perhaps TRBD1 (6 bases). The ends were cut back, 0 bases at V and 10 bases at J, with 21 bases in the middle. The CDR3 totals 16 residues. In germline, CDR1 is SGHDN, CDR2 FVKESK. DNA of the CDR3: TGTGCCAGCAGCCAAGATCGAGCCCGGGACATATCGGGAGCTTTCTTT. Amino acids: CASSQDRARDISGAFF.

On this clonotype itself: A much larger clonotype is one base distant, so this may be a read error. The V and J genes are TRBV10-3 and TRBJ1-3, with D uncertain. The CDR3 totals 17 residues. Trimming took 6 bases from V and 0 from J, leaving 18 bases between them. Per germline, CDR1 ENHRY and CDR2 SYGVKD. The CDR3 coding sequence is TGTGCCATCAGACCCCCCGGGTCCGGACCCTCTGGAAACACCATATATTTT. Amino acid sequence: CAIRPPGSGPSGNTIYF.

This clonotype has just a few counts. The rearrangement links TRBV4-1 to TRBJ2-7, with D possibly TRBD1 on 5 matching bases. This CDR3 is 14 amino acids long. Germline V lookup: CDR1 MGHRA, CDR2 YSYEKL. V lost 1 base to trimming and J lost 4 bases, with 11 bases between them. CDR3 nucleotides: TGCGCCAGCAGCCAAGTCGGCAGGGTTTACGAGCAGTACTTC. It encodes CASSQVGRVYEQYF.

Remarks on this clonotype: The junction departs from the called germline gene at one end, perhaps through a read error. This chain uses TRBV7-9 with TRBJ2-5; TRBD1 agrees at 10 bases. The CDR3 extends over 14 amino acids. CDR1 and CDR2 from the germline V gene are SEHNR and FQNEAQ (reference sequence). CDR3 amino acids: CASTLDRGLETQYF. CDR3 sequence (DNA): TGTGCCAGCACCTTAGACAGGGGGCTGGAGACCCAGTACTTC.

V usage is TRBV6-5 and J usage is TRBJ1-4; D uncertain. CDR1 is MNHEY, CDR2 SVGAGI, per germline. Trimming removed 0 bases at V and 8 bases at J, with 10 bases between. This CDR3 has 14 residues. The CDR3 reads CASSYSGVAEKLFF. In nucleotides, the CDR3 is TGTGCCAGCAGTTACTCCGGAGTCGCCGAAAAACTGTTTTTT.

This clonotype was observed a few times. The chain combines TRBV7-9 with TRBJ1-1, with 8 bases fitting TRBD1. The germline CDR1 and CDR2 sequences are SEHNR and FQNEAQ (reference sequence). After removal of 5 bases from V and 0 bases from J, the junction contained 2 bases not matched to a gene. The CDR3 spans 14 residues. The CDR3, as DNA: TGTGCCAGCAGCCAGGGGGCGTTGAACACTGAAGCTTTCTTT. Residues: CASSQGALNTEAFF.

This clonotype was seen many times. Written as DNA, the CDR3 is TGTGCCAGCAGTGAAAGGTTGGACGAACAGCGGGTGTTTTTT. As protein: CASSERLDEQRVFF. V usage is TRBV25-1 and J usage is TRBJ1-4; no firm D call. Trimming shortened V by 2 bases and J by 15 bases, and 19 bases separated the two germline ends. Germline lookup yields CDR1 MGHDK and CDR2 SYGVNS. This CDR3 comprises 14 residues.

This clonotype was detected many times. The rearrangement links TRBV7-6 to TRBJ2-2, with TRBD2 identical over 8 bases. This CDR3 region has 17 residues. With 8 bases clipped from V and 4 bases from J, the junction kept 15 bases outside the gene matches. The V gene's germline CDR1 is SGHVS and CDR2 FNYEAQ. In nucleotides, the CDR3 is TGTGCCAGCGGCCTTTTCGCGGGGGGCCTTGCCACCGGGGAGCTGTTTTTT. The encoded protein is CASGLFAGGLATGELFF.

This clonotype was observed at least ten times. The gene calls are TRBV29-1 and TRBJ1-2; D perhaps matches TRBD1 (6 bases). Trimming took 4 bases from V and 3 from J, leaving 15 bases between them. This CDR3 is built from 14 residues. Germline V gives CDR1 SQVTM, CDR2 ANQGSEA. The CDR3 sequence: CSVARPGEDYGYTF. CDR3 sequence (DNA): TGCAGCGTTGCCCGCCCAGGGGAGGACTATGGCTACACCTTC.

This clonotype was recorded at least ten times. The chain joins TRBV6-5 to TRBJ1-1; tentative D call: TRBD1 (6 bases). Germline V gene data show CDR1 as MNHEY and CDR2 as SVGAGI. Trimming stripped 5 bases from V and 3 bases from J, with 10 bases between. The length of the CDR3 is 13 residues. The CDR3 DNA reads as TGTGCCAGCAGTATCAGACAGGACACTGAAGCTTTCTTT. It encodes CASSIRQDTEAFF.

Regarding this clonotype: A much larger clonotype is one base distant, so this may be a read error. The rearrangement uses TRBV29-1 and TRBJ2-2; 11 positions match TRBD1. This CDR3 contains 13 residues. Germline V gene sequence: CDR1 SQVTM, CDR2 ANQGSEA. Here the CDR3 reads CGVRTGGYGELFF. The CDR3, as DNA: TGCGGCGTGCGGACAGGGGGCTACGGGGAGCTGTTTTTT.

The chain has TRBV29-1 and TRBJ1-2; a weak D match, TRBD1 (6 bases). The CDR3 has 15 amino acids. Germline CDR1 reads SQVTM; CDR2 reads ANQGSEA. V lost 4 bases, J lost 8 bases, and 23 bases lay in between. The CDR3 nucleotides read TGCAGCGTTGGATTCGGGGGCCGGGGCGGCGGGGGCTACACCTTC. Its translation is CSVGFGGRGGGGYTF.

In the case of this clonotype: A much larger clone is a single base away; this may be a read error. The chain couples TRBV5-1 to TRBJ1-6; 8 bases map to TRBD1. The germline CDR1 and CDR2 sequences are SGHRS and YFSETQ. V lost 0 bases, J lost 9 bases, and 5 bases stayed unmatched. The CDR3 sequence is 15 residues long. The CDR3 DNA follows: TGCGCCAGCAGCTTGGCAGGGGGCGATCGTTCACCCCTCCACTTT. As protein: CASSLAGGDRSPLHF.

The V and J genes are TRBV29-1 and TRBJ2-5; tentatively, D is TRBD1 (6 bases). The CDR3 loop spans 13 amino acids. The V gene's germline CDR1 is SQVTM and CDR2 ANQGSEA. The V end was cut by 4 bases, the J end by 5 bases, with 14 bases between. The CDR3, as DNA: TGCAGCGTTGGTGTGGGGGCAGGGGAGACCCAGTACTTC. The encoded protein is CSVGVGAGETQYF. Filled out from reference TRBV29-1 and TRBJ2-5, the complete variable domain reads SAVISQKPSRDICQRGTSLTIQCQVDSQVTMMFWYRQQPGQSLTLIATANQGSEATYESGFVIDKFPISRPNLTFSTLTVSNMSPEDSSIYLCSVGVGAGETQYFGPGTRLLVL.